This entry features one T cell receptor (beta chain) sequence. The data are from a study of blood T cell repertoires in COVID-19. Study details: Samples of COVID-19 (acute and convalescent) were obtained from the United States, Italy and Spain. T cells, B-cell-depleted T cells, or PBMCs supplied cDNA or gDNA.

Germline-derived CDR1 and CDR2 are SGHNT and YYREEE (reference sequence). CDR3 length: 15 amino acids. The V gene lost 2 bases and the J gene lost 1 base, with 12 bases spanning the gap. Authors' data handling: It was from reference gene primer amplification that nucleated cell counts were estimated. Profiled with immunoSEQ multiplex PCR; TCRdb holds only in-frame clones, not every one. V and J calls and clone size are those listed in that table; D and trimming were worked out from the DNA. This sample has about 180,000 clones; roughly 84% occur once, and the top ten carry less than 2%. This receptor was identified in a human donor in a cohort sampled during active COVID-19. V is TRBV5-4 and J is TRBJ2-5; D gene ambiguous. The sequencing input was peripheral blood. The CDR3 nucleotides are TGTGCCAGCAGCTTTATAAAAAACTCCCAAGAGACCCAGTACTTC. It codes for CASSFIKNSQETQYF.